This TCR beta chain was found in a study of brain T cells in children with intractable seizures. Overall study findings and caveats: Only CDR3 sequence similarity suggested viral specificity, without known HCMV serostatus. Absence of clones before surgery may stem from lower sequencing depth.

Time point here: blood from clinic visit 5 months post-surgery; TSC patient then seizure free. Only cases whose brain tissue showed the highest T cell transcript signatures were sequenced. Pre-surgery treatment included at least one anti-epileptic drug. Worth noting for this clone: Antigen unknown.

The protocol was immunoSEQ multiplex PCR, while the TCRdb copy is restricted to in-frame clones and leaves out a portion. The profile shows 300,000 to 400,000 clones, over 90% of them singletons. The CDR3 has 17 amino acids. Germline CDR1 LGHDT, CDR2 YNNKEL (reference sequence). Trimming left V 3 bases short and J 5 bases short, with 19 bases between. The chain employs TRBV3-1 (or the pseudogene TRBV3-2) and TRBJ1-4, with D unclear. The material sequenced was peripheral blood, taken 4 to 5 months after surgery. This receptor was obtained from a boy younger than two with tuberous sclerosis and intractable seizures. CDR3 protein: CASSHFDLGSWNEKLFF. CDR3 DNA: TGTGCCAGCAGCCATTTTGATTTGGGCAGCTGGAATGAAAAACTGTTTTTT.